Described below is a single T cell receptor (beta chain) sequence and its context. Sequencing was performed with immunoSEQ multiplex PCR; in TCRdb, only in-frame clones are kept and a portion is missing. The table includes some 150,000 clones, roughly 87% detected once. This record comes from a study of blood T cell repertoires in COVID-19. Study details: From T cells, B-cell-depleted T cells, or PBMCs came the material, which was cDNA or gDNA.

Germline V gene data show CDR1 as LNHDA and CDR2 as SQIVND (reference sequence). This CDR3 spans 13 amino acids. V dropped 7 bases and J dropped 7 bases, with 14 bases sitting between them. Sequencing input: peripheral blood. This chain connects TRBV19 to TRBJ1-3; tentative D call: TRBD1 (6 bases). This clonotype was sampled from a woman aged 55-70 years with active or convalescent COVID-19. CDR3 coding DNA: TGTGCCAGTAATCAGGTACAGGGCAACACCATATATTTT. This translates into CASNQVQGNTIYF.